This TCR beta chain was recovered during a study of human T cells and chemical hapten exposure. This clonotype has more than one count but fewer than ten. Antigen: not known. Stated time point: patch test 1, 2 weeks after DPC sensitization. The sample's treatment: therapeutic diphenylcyclopropenone sensitization with weekly scalp DPC. TCRdb used MiXCR to reprocess the RACE reads, holding one entry per CDR3 protein. Of 180,000 or so distinct CDR3 sequences in the sample, about 15% were seen once. The study, taken as a whole, reports: Clustering by CDR3 similarity yielded significantly more large clusters from expanded TCRs than controls.

Sample: whole blood, taken in connection with sensitization to the hapten diphenylcyclopropenone (DPC). The TCR originated in a woman in her twenties or thirties with alopecia areata. Some clones in this sample may be carry-over from other donors' samples.

The DNA of the CDR3 is TGTGCCAGCAGCACAGGACAGCTTAATGAAAAACTGTTTTTT. As protein: CASSTGQLNEKLFF. The chain has TRBV28 and TRBJ1-4; the D gene is possibly TRBD1 (6 bases). Trimming shortened V by 6 bases and J by 4 bases, and 12 bases separated the two germline ends. Germline-derived CDR1 and CDR2 are MDHEN and SYDVKM. There are 14 residues in the CDR3.